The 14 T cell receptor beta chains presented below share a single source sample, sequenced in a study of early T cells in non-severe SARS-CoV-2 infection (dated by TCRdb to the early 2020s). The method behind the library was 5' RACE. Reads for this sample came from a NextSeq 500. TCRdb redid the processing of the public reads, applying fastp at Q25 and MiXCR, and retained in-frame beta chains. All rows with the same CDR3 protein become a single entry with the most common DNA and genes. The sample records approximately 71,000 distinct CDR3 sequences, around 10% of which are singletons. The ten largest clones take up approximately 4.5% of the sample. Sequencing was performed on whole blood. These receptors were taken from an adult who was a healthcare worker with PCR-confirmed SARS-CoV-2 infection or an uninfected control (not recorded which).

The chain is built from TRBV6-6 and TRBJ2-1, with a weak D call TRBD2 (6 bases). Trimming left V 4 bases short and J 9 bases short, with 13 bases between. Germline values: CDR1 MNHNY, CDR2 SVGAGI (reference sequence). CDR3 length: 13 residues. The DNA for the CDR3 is TGTGCCAGCAGTTTCACTGGGGGGAGTGAGCAGTTCTTC. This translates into CASSFTGGSEQFF.

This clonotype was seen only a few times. CDR3: CASSLGAWAYEQYF. CDR3 nucleotides: TGTGCCAGCAGCTTAGGGGCGTGGGCCTACGAGCAGTACTTC. This chain joins TRBV7-9 and TRBJ2-7; D is uncertain. V lost 1 base to trimming and J lost 2 bases, with 9 bases between them. The germline CDR1 and CDR2 sequences are SEHNR and FQNEAQ (reference sequence). The CDR3 is 14 amino acids.

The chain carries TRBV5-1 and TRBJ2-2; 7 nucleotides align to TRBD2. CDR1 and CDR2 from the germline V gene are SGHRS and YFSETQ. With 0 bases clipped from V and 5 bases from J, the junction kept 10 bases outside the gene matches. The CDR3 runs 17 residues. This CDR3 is CASSLVGRGRGTGELFF. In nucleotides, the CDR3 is TGCGCCAGCAGCTTGGTCGGGCGCGGGAGAGGAACCGGGGAGCTGTTTTTT.

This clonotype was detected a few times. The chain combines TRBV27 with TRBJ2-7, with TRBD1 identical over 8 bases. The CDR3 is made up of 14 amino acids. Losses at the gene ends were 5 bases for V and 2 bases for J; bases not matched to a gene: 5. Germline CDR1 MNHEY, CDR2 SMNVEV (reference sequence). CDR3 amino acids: CASSVQGATYEQYF. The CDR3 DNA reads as TGTGCCAGCAGTGTCCAGGGGGCGACCTACGAGCAGTACTTC.

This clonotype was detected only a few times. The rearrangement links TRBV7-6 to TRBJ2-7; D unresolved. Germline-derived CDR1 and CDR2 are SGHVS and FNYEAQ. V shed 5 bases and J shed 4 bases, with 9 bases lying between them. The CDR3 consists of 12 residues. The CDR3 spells CASSPGDYEQYF. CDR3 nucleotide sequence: TGTGCCAGCAGCCCCGGCGATTACGAGCAGTACTTC.

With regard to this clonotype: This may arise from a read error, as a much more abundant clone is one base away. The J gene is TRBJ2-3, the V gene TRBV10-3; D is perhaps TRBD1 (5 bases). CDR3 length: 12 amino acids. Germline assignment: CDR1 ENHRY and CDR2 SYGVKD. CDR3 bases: TGTGTCATCAGCAGGGTAACAGATACGCAGTATTTT. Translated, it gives CVISRVTDTQYF.

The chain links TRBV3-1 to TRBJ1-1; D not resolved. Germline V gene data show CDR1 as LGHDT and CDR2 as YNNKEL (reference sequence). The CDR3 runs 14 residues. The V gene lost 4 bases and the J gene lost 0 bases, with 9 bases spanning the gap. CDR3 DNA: TGTGCCAGCAGCCCCCGGGAAATGAACACTGAAGCTTTCTTT. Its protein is CASSPREMNTEAFF.

The CDR3 DNA reads TGTGCCAGCAGCTTGGGCACCCGCGTGCAATCCTACGAGCAGTACTTC. Residues: CASSLGTRVQSYEQYF. The chain uses TRBV5-4 and TRBJ2-7; D remains unclear. Trimming took off 0 bases at V and 1 base at J, with 14 bases between the two ends. Germline lookup yields CDR1 SGHNT and CDR2 YYREEE (reference sequence). The CDR3 length is 16 residues. Using reference TRBV5-4 and TRBJ2-7 for the parts outside the CDR3, the full variable domain is ETGVTQSPTHLIKTRGQQVTLRCSSQSGHNTVSWYQQALGQGPQFIFQYYREEENGRGNFPPRFSGLQFPNYSSELNVNALELDDSALYLCASSLGTRVQSYEQYFGPGTRLTVT.

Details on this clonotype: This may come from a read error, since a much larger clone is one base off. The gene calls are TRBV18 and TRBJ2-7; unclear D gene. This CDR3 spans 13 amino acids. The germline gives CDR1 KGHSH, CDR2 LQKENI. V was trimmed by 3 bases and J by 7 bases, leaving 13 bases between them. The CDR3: CASSPNVAREQYF. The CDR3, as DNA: TGTGCCAGCTCACCTAATGTGGCGCGAGAGCAGTACTTC.

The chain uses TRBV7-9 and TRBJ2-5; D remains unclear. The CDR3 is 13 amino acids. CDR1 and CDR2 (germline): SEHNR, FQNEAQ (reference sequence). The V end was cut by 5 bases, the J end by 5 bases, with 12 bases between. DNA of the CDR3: TGTGCCAGCAGCCCACTCTTCGGGGAGACCCAGTACTTC. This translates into CASSPLFGETQYF.

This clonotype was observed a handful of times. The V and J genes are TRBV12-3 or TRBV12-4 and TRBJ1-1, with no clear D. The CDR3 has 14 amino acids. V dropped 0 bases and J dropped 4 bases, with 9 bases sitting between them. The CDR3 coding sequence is TGTGCCAGCAGTTTAGCGACTACCCTCACTGAAGCTTTCTTT. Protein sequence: CASSLATTLTEAFF.

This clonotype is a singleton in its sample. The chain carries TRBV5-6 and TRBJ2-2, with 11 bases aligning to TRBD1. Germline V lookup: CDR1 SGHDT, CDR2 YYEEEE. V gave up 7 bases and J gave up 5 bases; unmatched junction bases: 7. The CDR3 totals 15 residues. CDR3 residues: CASGTGTGGTGELFF. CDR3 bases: TGTGCCAGCGGAACCGGGACAGGGGGAACCGGGGAGCTGTTTTTT.

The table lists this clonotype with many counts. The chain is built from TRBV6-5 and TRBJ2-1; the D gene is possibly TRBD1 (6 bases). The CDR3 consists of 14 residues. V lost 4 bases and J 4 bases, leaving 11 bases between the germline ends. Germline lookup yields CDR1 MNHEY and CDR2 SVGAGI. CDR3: CASSSSQGYNEQFF. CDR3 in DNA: TGTGCCAGCAGTTCCTCTCAGGGGTACAATGAGCAGTTCTTC.

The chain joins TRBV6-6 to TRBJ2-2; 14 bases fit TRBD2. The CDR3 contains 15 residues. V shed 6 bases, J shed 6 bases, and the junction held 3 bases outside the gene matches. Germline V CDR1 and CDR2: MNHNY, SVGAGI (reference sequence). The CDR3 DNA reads TGTGCCAGCAGCTGGGGACTAGCGGGAGCCGGGGAGCTGTTTTTT. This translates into CASSWGLAGAGELFF.